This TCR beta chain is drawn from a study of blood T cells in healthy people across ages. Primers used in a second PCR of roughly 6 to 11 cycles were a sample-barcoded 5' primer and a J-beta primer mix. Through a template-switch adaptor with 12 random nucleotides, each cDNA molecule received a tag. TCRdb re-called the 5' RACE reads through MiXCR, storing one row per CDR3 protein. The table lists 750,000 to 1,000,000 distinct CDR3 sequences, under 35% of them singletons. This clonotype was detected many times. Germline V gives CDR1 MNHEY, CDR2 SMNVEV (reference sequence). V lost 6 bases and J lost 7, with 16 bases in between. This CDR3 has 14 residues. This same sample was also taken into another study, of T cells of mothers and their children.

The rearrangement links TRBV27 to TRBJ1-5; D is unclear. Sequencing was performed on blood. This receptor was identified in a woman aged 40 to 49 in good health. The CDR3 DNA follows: TGTGCCAGCAGCTTGGGCCGTATTGGGCAGCCCCAGCATTTT. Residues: CASSLGRIGQPQHF.